Presented here are 19 T cell receptor beta chains from one specimen sequenced in a study of PD-1 blockade in classical Hodgkin lymphoma. Relapse was seen in all patients after autologous stem cell transplantation, and brentuximab vedotin exposure was variable. Repertoires were generated with immunoSEQ multiplex PCR, while TCRdb's copy carries only in-frame clones and drops some. Of fewer than 70,000 clones in the sample, about 88% are singletons; the top ten hold under 7%. Source: peripheral blood mononuclear cells (PBMCs), taken before the second cycle of nivolumab. Receptor source: a human donor with classical Hodgkin lymphoma.

The rearrangement links TRBV4-1 to TRBJ2-7, with D possibly being TRBD1 or TRBD2 (5 bases each). Trimming cost V 1 base and J 6 bases, with 25 bases left between them. CDR1 and CDR2 from the germline V gene are MGHRA and YSYEKL. This CDR3 contains 18 residues. The CDR3 DNA sequence: TGCGCCAGCAGCCAAGCGGACGGTAGGCTCCTAAGGGACCCCGAGCAGTACTTC. It is translated as CASSQADGRLLRDPEQYF.

This clone has a single count. V usage is TRBV28 and J usage is TRBJ1-1; D perhaps matches TRBD1 (6 bases). CDR3 size: 16 residues. Trimming shortened V by 3 bases and J by 1 base, and 15 bases separated the two germline ends. The germline CDR1 and CDR2 sequences are MDHEN and SYDVKM. Here the CDR3 reads CASSLGDTVGNTEAFF. The CDR3 coding sequence is TGTGCCAGCAGTTTGGGGGACACTGTTGGGAACACTGAAGCTTTCTTT.

This clone has just one count. V and J are TRBV28 and TRBJ2-7; TRBD1 matches at 9 bases. With 5 bases clipped from V and 6 bases from J, the junction kept 5 bases outside the gene matches. The CDR3 consists of 13 residues. CDR1 is MDHEN, CDR2 SYDVKM, per germline. This CDR3 is CASSQGQGREQYF. CDR3 DNA: TGTGCCAGCAGTCAGGGACAGGGCCGCGAGCAGTACTTC.

The rearrangement uses TRBV6-5 and TRBJ2-7, with a tentative D call TRBD2 (5 bases). The length of the CDR3 is 15 residues. Germline V gene sequence: CDR1 MNHEY, CDR2 SVGAGI. Trimming removed 0 bases from V and 4 bases from J, with 13 bases in between. The DNA of the CDR3 is TGTGCCAGCAGTTACTCGGCAGCCGGGAATTACGAGCAGTACTTC. This gives the protein CASSYSAAGNYEQYF.

This rearrangement joins TRBV6-6 to TRBJ2-4; D gene ambiguous. V gave up 6 bases and J gave up 15 bases, with 18 bases separating them. Germline V gene sequence: CDR1 MNHNY, CDR2 SVGAGI (reference sequence). CDR3 length: 12 amino acids. The DNA of the CDR3 is TGTGCCAGCAGCTCGACATCCCCGTTTTTGTACTTC. Translated: CASSSTSPFLYF.

This rearrangement joins TRBV30 to TRBJ2-7; weak D call: TRBD2 (6 bases). The germline V gene has CDR1 GTSNPN and CDR2 SVGIG (reference sequence). The CDR3 sequence is 13 residues long. Trimming shortened V by 4 bases and J by 4 bases, and 14 bases separated the two germline ends. CDR3: CAWISGEMYEQYF. In DNA form, the CDR3 reads TGTGCCTGGATATCGGGGGAGATGTACGAGCAGTACTTC.

This clone has just a few counts. CDR3 region: CASSARPDLTQYF. The CDR3 region has the DNA TGTGCCAGCAGCGCTCGGCCCGATCTGACCCAGTACTTC. The V gene is TRBV13, the J gene TRBJ2-5; no definite D call. Trimming pared 5 bases from V and 7 bases from J, leaving 14 bases between. Per the germline V gene, CDR1 is PRHDT and CDR2 is FYEKMQ (reference sequence). CDR3 size: 13 residues. Looking up the rest from reference TRBV13 and TRBJ2-5 gives the full variable domain: AAGVIQSPRHLIKEKRETATLKCYPIPRHDTVYWYQQGPGQDPQFLISFYEKMQSDKGSIPDRFSAQQFSDYHSELNMSSLELGDSALYFCASSARPDLTQYFGPGTRLLVL.

This clone appeared a single time. The junction departs from the called germline gene at one end, perhaps through a read error. The chain carries TRBV5-6 and TRBJ2-5; 10 positions match TRBD2. Germline CDR1 and CDR2: SGHDT and YYEEEE. The CDR3 contains 14 residues. This chain's CDR3 is CASGLAGGGETQYF. The CDR3 DNA is TGTGCCAGCGGCTTAGCGGGGGGAGGGGAGACCCAGTACTTC.

The V call is TRBV7-9, the J call TRBJ1-1, with a tentative D call TRBD1 (6 bases). The CDR3 spans 15 residues. Trimming shortened V by 4 bases and J by 1 base, and 13 bases separated the two germline ends. Per the germline V gene, CDR1 is SEHNR and CDR2 is FQNEAQ (reference sequence). The CDR3 protein is CASSSSGTKNTEAFF. The CDR3 bases are TGTGCCAGCAGCTCGTCCGGGACAAAGAACACTGAAGCTTTCTTT.

This rearrangement joins TRBV2 to TRBJ1-1, with 7 bases lining up with TRBD1. This CDR3 contains 16 residues. Germline V gene lookup returns CDR1 SNHLY and CDR2 FYNNEI. V trimming: 0 bases; J trimming: 0 bases; junction bases outside the gene matches: 4. This CDR3 reads CASSEAPGQLNTEAFF. The CDR3, as DNA: TGTGCCAGCAGTGAAGCGCCGGGACAGTTGAACACTGAAGCTTTCTTT.

The chain recombines TRBV11-2 with TRBJ2-7; 8 positions match TRBD2. This CDR3 comprises 14 residues. The V gene's germline CDR1 is SGHAT and CDR2 FQNNGV. Germline trimming cut 2 bases from V and 7 bases from J; bases unmatched to any gene: 7. CDR3: CASSLTWRGAEQYF. The CDR3 DNA reads TGTGCCAGCAGCTTAACTTGGCGGGGGGCTGAGCAGTACTTC. Variable domain in full (rest from reference TRBV11-2 and TRBJ2-7): EAGVAQSPRYKIIEKRQSVAFWCNPISGHATLYWYQQILGQGPKLLIQFQNNGVVDDSQLPKDRFSAERLKGVDSTLKIQPAKLEDSAVYLCASSLTWRGAEQYFGPGTRLTVT.

This clone was found once. Other DNA sequences in this specimen translate into the identical CDR3. The chain has TRBV7-9 and TRBJ1-1; D is possibly TRBD1 (6 bases). This CDR3 has 13 residues. The V gene's germline CDR1 is SEHNR and CDR2 FQNEAQ (reference sequence). V shed 2 bases and J shed 4 bases, with 8 bases lying between them. As DNA, the CDR3 is TGTGCCAGCAGCTTACAGGGGAGCACTGAAGCTTTCTTT. This gives the protein CASSLQGSTEAFF.

The chain joins TRBV10-3 to TRBJ2-2; maybe TRBD2 (7 bases). Germline lookup yields CDR1 ENHRY and CDR2 SYGVKD. Trimming stripped 8 bases from V and 2 bases from J, with 18 bases between. The CDR3 covers 16 residues. Written as DNA, the CDR3 is TGTGCCATCCCCTTTAGGGGGGGCCTAAACACCGGGGAGCTGTTTTTT. It is translated as CAIPFRGGLNTGELFF.

The chain couples TRBV7-8 to TRBJ1-6; no reliable D call. The CDR3 is made up of 17 amino acids. Per germline, CDR1 SGHVS and CDR2 FQNEAQ. V lost 4 bases, J lost 0 bases, and 13 bases lay in between. The CDR3, as DNA: TGTGCCAGCAGCTGGACCCGGCAGAGCTCCTATAATTCACCCCTCCACTTT. Protein sequence: CASSWTRQSSYNSPLHF.

The J gene is TRBJ2-7, the V gene TRBV5-1; possibly TRBD1 or TRBD2 for D (5 bases each). Looked up from germline, CDR1 is SGHRS and CDR2 is YFSETQ. Trimming removed 6 bases at V and 6 bases at J, with 19 bases between. This CDR3 has 14 amino acids. The CDR3 protein is CASTPTVGAGEQYF. DNA for the CDR3: TGCGCCAGCACCCCGACAGTCGGGGCCGGCGAGCAGTACTTC.

This clone was seen only once. This sample also contains other DNA sequences that code for the same CDR3. This chain joins TRBV5-1 and TRBJ1-3; D is undetermined. The CDR3 is 15 residues long. V gave up 0 bases and J gave up 0 bases, with 7 bases separating them. Germline V gene sequence: CDR1 SGHRS, CDR2 YFSETQ. The CDR3 protein is CASSLEGLSGNTIYF. CDR3 DNA sequence: TGCGCCAGCAGCTTGGAGGGTCTCTCTGGAAACACCATATATTTT.

The chain uses TRBV7-2 and TRBJ2-2; D unclear. The CDR3 has 14 amino acids. Between the trimmed V and J ends, which lost 1 base and 5 bases, there was a span of 8 bases. Germline CDR1 is SGHTA and CDR2 is FQGNSA. The CDR3 region is CASSLDGITGELFF. The CDR3 nucleotides are TGTGCCAGCAGCTTAGATGGGATTACCGGGGAGCTGTTTTTT. Full variable domain (outside the CDR3, taken from reference TRBV7-2 and TRBJ2-2): GAGVSQSPSNKVTEKGKDVELRCDPISGHTALYWYRQSLGQGLEFLIYFQGNSAPDKSGLPSDRFSAERTGGSVSTLTIQRTQQEDSAVYLCASSLDGITGELFFGEGSRLTVL.

The chain joins TRBV5-1 to TRBJ2-2, with a possible D match to TRBD1 (5 bases). The germline V and J ends were trimmed by 2 bases and 0 bases, with 8 bases remaining between them. This CDR3 spans 15 amino acids. The germline V gene encodes CDR1 SGHRS and CDR2 YFSETQ. The DNA for the CDR3 is TGCGCCAGCAGCTTTTCAGGGTCGAACACCGGGGAGCTGTTTTTT. Translating it yields CASSFSGSNTGELFF.

The rearrangement joins TRBV7-4 to TRBJ1-5; 7 bases are shared with TRBD1. After removal of 1 base from V and 7 bases from J, the junction contained 4 bases not matched to a gene. The CDR3 totals 14 residues. Germline V gene data show CDR1 as SGHVT and CDR2 as SQSDAQ. The CDR3 reads CASSLGGGTQPQHF. The DNA of the CDR3 is TGTGCCAGCAGCTTAGGAGGGGGCACACAGCCCCAGCATTTT.